Following are 28 T cell receptor beta chains from one sample sequenced in a study of T-cell reconstitution after alpha-beta-depleted transplantation in children. Unique molecular identifiers tagged the TCRbeta library. Each CDR3 protein gets one entry after TCRdb re-called the PCR reads with MiXCR. Counted here are around 370,000 distinct CDR3 sequences, roughly 15% occurring once; the ten biggest clones make up approximately 44%. The specimen was PBMCs, mostly from graft donor cells, collected 360 days after TCRalphabeta/CD19-depleted stem cell transplant. These receptors were collected from a male patient under 10 years old who had a stem cell transplant for acute lymphoblastic leukemia, so the T cells may come from the graft donor.

The chain couples TRBV5-1 to TRBJ2-1; 12 bases fit TRBD2. Germline V gene data show CDR1 as SGHRS and CDR2 as YFSETQ. This CDR3 spans 17 amino acids. Unmatched junction bases numbered 13, after V lost 7 bases and J lost 5 bases. CDR3 coding DNA: TGCGCCAGCTACTCTAGCGGGAGGGGATGGACTCACAATGAGCAGTTCTTC. It specifies CASYSSGRGWTHNEQFF. Using reference TRBV5-1 and TRBJ2-1 for the parts outside the CDR3, the full variable domain is KAGVTQTPRYLIKTRGQQVTLSCSPISGHRSVSWYQQTPGQGLQFLFEYFSETQRNKGNFPGRFSGRQFSNSRSEMNVSTLELGDSALYLCASYSSGRGWTHNEQFFGPGTRLTVL.

This CDR3 reads CASSFYGQGAGETQYF. Here the CDR3 DNA reads TGTGCCAGCAGTTTCTATGGACAGGGGGCAGGAGAGACCCAGTACTTC. The V call is TRBV28, the J call TRBJ2-5, with 11 bases that match TRBD1. CDR1 is MDHEN and CDR2 is SYDVKM in the germline V gene. The V segment lost 3 bases and the J segment 4 bases; nucleotides outside the gene matches: 7. The CDR3 has 16 residues.

This clonotype was observed at least ten times. This chain links TRBV13 with TRBJ2-3; TRBD1 matches at 8 bases. Trimming cost V 5 bases and J 5 bases; bases outside gene matches: 9. The CDR3 extends over 15 amino acids. Germline values: CDR1 PRHDT, CDR2 FYEKMQ (reference sequence). In nucleotides, the CDR3 is TGTGCCAGCAGCCCACCCAGGGGGCTGAGAGATACGCAGTATTTT. Its protein is CASSPPRGLRDTQYF.

The rearrangement links TRBV7-3 to TRBJ2-7, with TRBD1 identical over 7 bases. This CDR3 has 12 amino acids. The V gene end was trimmed by 6 bases and the J gene end by 6 bases; junction bases not matched to a gene: 5. Germline values: CDR1 SGHTA, CDR2 FQGTGA. CDR3 sequence: CASSFPGGEQYF. CDR3 DNA: TGTGCCAGCAGTTTCCCAGGGGGCGAGCAGTACTTC.

This clonotype appeared a few times. The CDR3 DNA follows: TGTGCCAGCAGCTTGGAACTAGCGGGATGGAATGAGCAGTTCTTC. Translation: CASSLELAGWNEQFF. This chain connects TRBV7-2 to TRBJ2-1, with TRBD2 identical over 10 bases. V gave up 3 bases and J gave up 7 bases; unmatched junction bases: 6. The CDR3 contains 15 residues. Germline loops: CDR1 SGHTA, CDR2 FQGNSA.

This clonotype was seen many times. The chain recombines TRBV12-3 or TRBV12-4 with TRBJ2-1, with 9 nucleotides matching TRBD2. The CDR3 extends over 17 amino acids. J gave up 7 bases and V 4 bases, and 14 bases lay outside the gene matches. The CDR3 nucleotides read TGTGCCAGCAGTTGGGGCGGGAGGGCCATTTACGGTAATGAGCAGTTCTTC. Its translation: CASSWGGRAIYGNEQFF.

This chain links TRBV11-2 with TRBJ2-2; D gene ambiguous. V lost 2 bases, J lost 1 base, and 11 bases lay in between. Germline assignment: CDR1 SGHAT and CDR2 FQNNGV. This CDR3 is built from 16 residues. The CDR3 loop is CASSLLVTGNTGELFF. CDR3 DNA sequence: TGTGCCAGCAGCTTACTCGTGACGGGGAACACCGGGGAGCTGTTTTTT.

This clonotype came up once. The CDR3 sequence: CASSLVGTSGKESTQYF. The CDR3 coding sequence is TGTGCCAGCAGCTTAGTCGGGACTAGCGGGAAGGAGAGTACGCAGTATTTT. The genes are TRBV7-9 and TRBJ2-3, with 13 bases identical to TRBD2. CDR3 size: 17 residues. J was trimmed by 8 bases and V by 1 base; bases with no gene match: 9. From germline, CDR1 is SEHNR and CDR2 FQNEAQ (reference sequence).

The chain recombines TRBV4-3 with TRBJ2-7; TRBD2 agrees at 8 bases. The germline gives CDR1 LGHNA, CDR2 YSLEER. V lost 6 bases and J lost 0; bases outside the gene matches: 7. The CDR3 runs 15 residues. CDR3 nucleotides: TGCGCCAGCAGGCAACTAGCGGAAGGCTCCTACGAGCAGTACTTC. This codes for CASRQLAEGSYEQYF.

The sample holds many counts of this clonotype. This chain uses TRBV12-3 or TRBV12-4 with TRBJ2-7; 8 nucleotides agree with TRBD1. Trimming at V came to 6 bases and at J to 2 bases, leaving 9 bases not matched to a gene. The CDR3 contains 15 residues. This CDR3 reads CASSPQGASPYEQYF. CDR3 DNA: TGTGCCAGCAGCCCCCAGGGGGCCAGTCCCTACGAGCAGTACTTC.

The rearrangement links TRBV5-1 to TRBJ2-1, with a weak D call TRBD2 (5 bases). Germline CDR1 and CDR2: SGHRS and YFSETQ. The V end lost 5 bases, the J end lost 0 bases, and 9 bases lay between the germline ends. This CDR3 is built from 14 residues. CDR3: CASRSEGSYNEQFF. CDR3 DNA: TGCGCCAGCAGGTCAGAGGGCTCCTACAATGAGCAGTTCTTC. The variable domain in full, completed from reference TRBV5-1 and TRBJ2-1, reads KAGVTQTPRYLIKTRGQQVTLSCSPISGHRSVSWYQQTPGQGLQFLFEYFSETQRNKGNFPGRFSGRQFSNSRSEMNVSTLELGDSALYLCASRSEGSYNEQFFGPGTRLTVL.

There are many counts of this clonotype. Written as DNA, the CDR3 is TGTGCCAGCAGCGTAGGGGCTAAAGGGGCCTACGAGCAGTACTTC. It yields the protein CASSVGAKGAYEQYF. The rearrangement joins TRBV9 to TRBJ2-7, with D tentatively TRBD1 (5 bases). V was clipped by 0 bases and J by 2 bases, with 12 bases between them. This CDR3 has 15 amino acids. Germline loops: CDR1 SGDLS, CDR2 YYNGEE. The complete variable domain, with remaining parts taken from reference TRBV9 and TRBJ2-7, reads DSGVTQTPKHLITATGQRVTLRCSPRSGDLSVYWYQQSLDQGLQFLIQYYNGEERAKGNILERFSAQQFPDLHSELNLSSLELGDSALYFCASSVGAKGAYEQYFGPGTRLTVT.

The rearrangement uses TRBV4-3 and TRBJ2-2, with a possible D match to TRBD1 (6 bases). V shed 1 base and J shed 0 bases, with 12 bases lying between them. Looked up from germline, CDR1 is LGHNA and CDR2 is YSLEER. This CDR3 has 17 amino acids. Here the CDR3 reads CASSQVRGRANTGELFF. CDR3 nucleotides: TGCGCCAGCAGCCAAGTGAGGGGGAGAGCGAACACCGGGGAGCTGTTTTTT.

In its sample, this clonotype was seen a few times. J is TRBJ2-1 and V is TRBV5-1; no reliable D call. The germline V gene has CDR1 SGHRS and CDR2 YFSETQ. Trimming removed 1 base from V and 10 bases from J, with 9 bases in between. CDR3 length: 12 residues. The CDR3 DNA sequence: TGCGCCAGCAGCTTGAGGGCTACCGAGCAGTTCTTC. Encoded protein: CASSLRATEQFF.

This clonotype was seen a few times. J is TRBJ2-1 and V is TRBV15, with D maybe TRBD2 (5 bases). V gave up 0 bases and J gave up 15 bases, with 12 bases separating them. Germline V CDR1 and CDR2: LNHNV, YYDKDF (reference sequence). The CDR3 is 12 amino acids. The CDR3 spells CATSRDRFRGFF. The CDR3 DNA reads TGTGCCACCAGCAGAGATCGGTTCCGGGGGTTCTTC.

The V and J genes are TRBV7-9 and TRBJ2-1; D gene uncertain. Germline CDR1 and CDR2: SEHNR and FQNEAQ (reference sequence). This CDR3 region has 13 residues. V was clipped by 2 bases and J by 6 bases, with 8 bases between them. The CDR3 DNA is TGTGCCAGCAGCTTATACGCTCCCAATGAGCAGTTCTTC. Encoded protein: CASSLYAPNEQFF.

J is TRBJ2-1 and V is TRBV10-3; D not certain. The CDR3 has 12 amino acids. Looked up from germline, CDR1 is ENHRY and CDR2 is SYGVKD. Trimming removed 2 bases at V and 14 bases at J, with 13 bases between. As DNA, the CDR3 is TGTGCCATCAGTGAGACCGCGAGTATCGAGTTCTTC. Its protein product is CAISETASIEFF.

The chain carries TRBV6-1 and TRBJ2-3; TRBD1 might be the D (5 bases). The length of the CDR3 is 13 residues. Germline lookup yields CDR1 MNHNS and CDR2 SASEGT. Trimming removed 8 bases at V and 1 base at J, with 10 bases between. The CDR3 sequence: CASAGFGTDTQYF. The CDR3 region has the DNA TGTGCCAGCGCAGGGTTCGGCACAGATACGCAGTATTTT.

This clonotype was counted between two and nine times. V and J are TRBV7-8 and TRBJ2-5; perhaps D is TRBD1 or TRBD2 (5 bases each). This CDR3 contains 16 residues. Germline CDR1 reads SGHVS; CDR2 reads FQNEAQ. Trimming removed 5 bases from V and 5 bases from J, with 21 bases in between. CDR3 sequence: CASSVPGAWHGETQYF. The CDR3 bases are TGTGCCAGCAGCGTCCCCGGGGCCTGGCACGGCGAGACCCAGTACTTC. The complete variable domain, with remaining parts taken from reference TRBV7-8 and TRBJ2-5, reads GAGVSQSPRYKVAKRGQDVALRCDPISGHVSLFWYQQALGQGPEFLTYFQNEAQLDKSGLPSDRFFAERPEGSVSTLKIQRTQQEDSAVYLCASSVPGAWHGETQYFGPGTRLLVL.

The chain recombines TRBV9 with TRBJ2-1; no clear D. The length of the CDR3 is 14 residues. V was trimmed by 0 bases and J by 5 bases, leaving 9 bases between them. Germline-derived CDR1 and CDR2 are SGDLS and YYNGEE. CDR3 DNA sequence: TGTGCCAGCAGCGTAGGGGTTATAGACAATGAGCAGTTCTTC. Protein product: CASSVGVIDNEQFF.

This clonotype appeared many times. The gene calls are TRBV2 and TRBJ2-7, with 8 bases matching TRBD2. The J segment lost 2 bases and the V segment lost 4 bases, leaving 13 bases of the junction unmatched. CDR1 is SNHLY and CDR2 is FYNNEI in the germline V gene. CDR3 length: 17 amino acids. The chain's CDR3 is CASSGDPRLAPTYEQYF. The DNA for the CDR3 is TGTGCCAGCAGTGGGGATCCCAGACTAGCGCCCACCTACGAGCAGTACTTC.

This clonotype has just a few counts. V is TRBV29-1 and J is TRBJ2-5; D not resolved. This CDR3 contains 12 residues. V lost 6 bases, J lost 2 bases, and 10 bases lay in between. Germline V gene lookup returns CDR1 SQVTM and CDR2 ANQGSEA. CDR3: CSVTQVQETQYF. The CDR3 DNA follows: TGCAGCGTAACCCAGGTACAAGAGACCCAGTACTTC.

This clonotype was counted at least ten times. V and J are TRBV6-2 or TRBV6-3 and TRBJ1-1; no clear D. CDR1 and CDR2 from the germline V gene are MNHEY and SVGEGT. The length of the CDR3 is 11 residues. V lost 1 base, J lost 8 bases, and 5 bases lay in between. The CDR3 DNA is TGTGCCAGCAGTTACTTGAGAGAAGCTTTCTTT. It specifies CASSYLREAFF.

Many counts were recorded for this clonotype. This chain connects TRBV27 to TRBJ1-1; D remains unclear. Looked up from germline, CDR1 is MNHEY and CDR2 is SMNVEV (reference sequence). V lost 3 bases and J 2 bases, leaving 10 bases between the germline ends. This CDR3 region has 14 residues. The CDR3 sequence is CASSFYDGNTEAFF. The CDR3 coding sequence is TGTGCCAGCAGTTTCTACGACGGTAACACTGAAGCTTTCTTT.

The rearrangement joins TRBV6-2 or TRBV6-3 to TRBJ2-5; TRBD2 matches at 9 bases. This CDR3 comprises 13 residues. Losses at the gene ends were 7 bases for V and 2 bases for J; bases not matched to a gene: 2. From germline, CDR1 is MNHEY and CDR2 SVGEGT. The CDR3 DNA reads as TGTGCCAGCATCCTAGCGGGACAAGAGACCCAGTACTTC. This sequence encodes CASILAGQETQYF.

Many counts were recorded for this clonotype. The CDR3: CSAFGTSGRWDTQYF. DNA of the CDR3: TGCAGCGCCTTCGGGACTAGCGGGAGGTGGGATACGCAGTATTTT. V usage is TRBV29-1 and J usage is TRBJ2-3, with 15 bases identical to TRBD2. Germline V gives CDR1 SQVTM, CDR2 ANQGSEA. V was clipped by 7 bases and J by 6 bases; unmatched bases: 8. This CDR3 contains 15 residues.

This clonotype occurred a few times. The chain uses TRBV25-1 and TRBJ2-1; D is tentatively TRBD1 or TRBD2 (5 bases each). Germline V gene sequence: CDR1 MGHDK, CDR2 SYGVNS. Trimming shortened V by 5 bases and J by 3 bases, and 11 bases separated the two germline ends. The CDR3 covers 14 residues. CDR3 residues: CASSFRDHYNEQFF. The CDR3 nucleotides are TGTGCCAGCAGTTTCCGGGACCACTACAATGAGCAGTTCTTC.

This clonotype was recorded once. A read error likely explains this, since a far larger clone differs by one base. The CDR3 does not end in the conserved phenylalanine or tryptophan, so this is likely a read error. This chain joins TRBV12-3 or TRBV12-4 and TRBJ2-1; 9 bases agree with TRBD2. CDR3 size: 15 residues. With 3 bases clipped from V and 0 bases from J, the junction kept 0 bases outside the gene matches. The CDR3 region is CASSFSGSSYNEQFI. CDR3 nucleotides: TGTGCCAGCAGTTTTAGCGGGAGCTCCTACAATGAGCAGTTCATC.